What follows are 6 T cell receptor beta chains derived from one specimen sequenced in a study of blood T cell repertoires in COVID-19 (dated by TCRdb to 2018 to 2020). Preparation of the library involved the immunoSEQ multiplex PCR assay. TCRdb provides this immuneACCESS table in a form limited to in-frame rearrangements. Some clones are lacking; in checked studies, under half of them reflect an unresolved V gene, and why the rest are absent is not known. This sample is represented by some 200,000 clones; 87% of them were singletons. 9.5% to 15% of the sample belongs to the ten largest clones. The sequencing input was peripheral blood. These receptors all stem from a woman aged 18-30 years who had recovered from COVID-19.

The CDR3 sequence: CASSHDRTNQPQHF. The DNA for the CDR3 is TGTGCCAGCAGCCACGACAGAACCAATCAGCCCCAGCATTTT. The chain combines TRBV4-2 with TRBJ1-5; D possibly corresponds to TRBD1 (5 bases). This CDR3 has 14 amino acids. Trimming left V 3 bases short and J 3 bases short, with 9 bases between. In germline, CDR1 is LGHNA, CDR2 YNFKEQ.

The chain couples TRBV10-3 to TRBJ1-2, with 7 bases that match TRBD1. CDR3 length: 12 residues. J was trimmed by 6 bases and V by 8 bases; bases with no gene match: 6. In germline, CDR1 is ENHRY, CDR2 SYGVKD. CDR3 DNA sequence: TGTGCCATCGCAGGGGGATCAAATGGCTACACCTTC. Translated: CAIAGGSNGYTF.

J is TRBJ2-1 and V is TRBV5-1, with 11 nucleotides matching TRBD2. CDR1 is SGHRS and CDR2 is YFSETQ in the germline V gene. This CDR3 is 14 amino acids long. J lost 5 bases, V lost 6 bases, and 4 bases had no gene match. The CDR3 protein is CASTTSGINNEQFF. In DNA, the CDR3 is TGCGCCAGCACGACTAGCGGGATTAACAATGAGCAGTTCTTC.

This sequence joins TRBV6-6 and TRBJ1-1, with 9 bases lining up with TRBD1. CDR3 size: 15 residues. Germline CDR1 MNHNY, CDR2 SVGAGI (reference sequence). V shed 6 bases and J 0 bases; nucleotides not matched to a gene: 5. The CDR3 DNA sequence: TGTGCCAGCAGGACGGGACAGGGCATGAACACTGAAGCTTTCTTT. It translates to CASRTGQGMNTEAFF.

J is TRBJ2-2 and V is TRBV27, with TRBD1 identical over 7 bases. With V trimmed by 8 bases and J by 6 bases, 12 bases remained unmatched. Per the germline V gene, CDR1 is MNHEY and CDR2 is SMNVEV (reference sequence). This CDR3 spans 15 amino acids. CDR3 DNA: TGTGCCAGCCTCCGGCAGGGGGATCGTGCCGGGGAGCTGTTTTTT. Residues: CASLRQGDRAGELFF.

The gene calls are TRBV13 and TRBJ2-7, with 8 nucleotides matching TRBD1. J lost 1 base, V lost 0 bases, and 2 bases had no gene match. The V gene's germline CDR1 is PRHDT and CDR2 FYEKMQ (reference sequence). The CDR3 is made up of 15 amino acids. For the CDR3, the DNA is TGTGCCAGCAGCTTAGGGACAGGGGTATCCTACGAGCAGTACTTC. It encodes CASSLGTGVSYEQYF. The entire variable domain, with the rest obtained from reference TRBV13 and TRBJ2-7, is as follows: AAGVIQSPRHLIKEKRETATLKCYPIPRHDTVYWYQQGPGQDPQFLISFYEKMQSDKGSIPDRFSAQQFSDYHSELNMSSLELGDSALYFCASSLGTGVSYEQYFGPGTRLTVT.